A selection of T cell receptor beta chains follows, all from one sample in a study of cytomegalovirus exposure and HLA in healthy donors. The assay was immunoSEQ multiplex PCR, and TCRdb's table has in-frame clones only and misses some. The sample has about 140,000 clones; roughly 80% are singletons. The sequencing input was PBMCs. These receptors all come from a female donor in good health and CMV-seronegative. Each CDR3 is given with its conserved first and last residue. The D gene is left open where the match is weak.

D gene	V gene	J gene	CDR3 protein
-	TRBV19	TRBJ1-2	CASNPSRASQDGYTF
-	TRBV9	TRBJ1-4	CASSVSQGGTNEKLFF
TRBD2	TRBV30	TRBJ2-5	CALWRAGIETQYF
-	TRBV30	TRBJ1-5	CAWGGGSNQPQHF
-	TRBV7-8	TRBJ1-1	CASSWGPEDGTFF
TRBD1	TRBV30	TRBJ1-1	CAWSIQGAEAFF
-	TRBV6-1	TRBJ1-2	CASSLNYGYTF
-	TRBV7-2	TRBJ1-2	CASSLRGGANYGYTF
-	TRBV9	TRBJ2-2	CASSPHPRGGVGTGELFF
TRBD2	TRBV7-9	TRBJ2-7	CASRPVLAGDYEQYF
-	TRBV6-5	TRBJ2-5	CASSSLAAGGGETQYF
-	TRBV4-1	TRBJ2-7	CASSQGGPGGYEQYF
TRBD1	TRBV10-3	TRBJ2-7	CAITPGQDSYEQYF
-	TRBV30	TRBJ1-2	CAWEQGNYGYTF
-	TRBV29-1	TRBJ1-2	CSVSPRGAGYGYTF
TRBD1	TRBV15	TRBJ2-5	CATSTPGGSETQYF
-	TRBV15	TRBJ1-1	CATSRGWGDTEAFF
TRBD1	TRBV2	TRBJ1-1	CASSGGTGWGTEAFF
TRBD1	TRBV30	TRBJ2-1	CAWSKQGALHEQFF
TRBD2	TRBV5-1	TRBJ2-1	CASSARLAGDNEQFF
TRBD2	TRBV4-3	TRBJ2-3	CASSQGRETSGGAWNTQYF
-	TRBV6-5	TRBJ2-2	CASRLGTNTGELFF